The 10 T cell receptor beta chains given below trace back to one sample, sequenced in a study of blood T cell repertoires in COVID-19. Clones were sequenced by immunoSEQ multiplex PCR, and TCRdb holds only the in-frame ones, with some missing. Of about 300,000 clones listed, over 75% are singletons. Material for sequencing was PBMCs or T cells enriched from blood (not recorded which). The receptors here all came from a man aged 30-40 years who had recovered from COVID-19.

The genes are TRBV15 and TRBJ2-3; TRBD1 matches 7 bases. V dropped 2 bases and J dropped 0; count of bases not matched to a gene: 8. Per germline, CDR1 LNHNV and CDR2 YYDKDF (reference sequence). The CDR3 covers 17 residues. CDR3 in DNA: TGTGCCACCAGCAGACGCCCACCGGGACAGAGCACAGATACGCAGTATTTT. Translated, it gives CATSRRPPGQSTDTQYF.

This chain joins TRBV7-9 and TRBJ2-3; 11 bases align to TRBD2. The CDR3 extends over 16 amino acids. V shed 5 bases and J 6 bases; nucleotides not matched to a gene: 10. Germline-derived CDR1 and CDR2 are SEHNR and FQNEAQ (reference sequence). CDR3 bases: TGTGCCAGCAGCGCTTTAGCGGGGGGGAGTATGGATACGCAGTATTTT. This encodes CASSALAGGSMDTQYF. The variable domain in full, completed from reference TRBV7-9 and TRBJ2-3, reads DTGVSQNPRHKITKRGQNVTFRCDPISEHNRLYWYRQTLGQGPEFLTYFQNEAQLEKSRLLSDRFSAERPKGSFSTLEIQRTEQGDSAMYLCASSALAGGSMDTQYFGPGTRLTVL.

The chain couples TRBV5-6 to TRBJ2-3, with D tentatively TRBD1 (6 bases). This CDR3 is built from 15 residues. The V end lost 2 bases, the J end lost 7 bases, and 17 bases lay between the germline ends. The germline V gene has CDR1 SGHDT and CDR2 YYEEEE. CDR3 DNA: TGTGCCAGCAGCTTTGGGGCAGGGGTCGTACATACGCAGTATTTT. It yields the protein CASSFGAGVVHTQYF.

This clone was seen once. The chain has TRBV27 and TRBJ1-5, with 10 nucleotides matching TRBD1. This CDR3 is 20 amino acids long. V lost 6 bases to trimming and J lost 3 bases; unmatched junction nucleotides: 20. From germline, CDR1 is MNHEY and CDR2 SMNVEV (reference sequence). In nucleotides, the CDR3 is TGTGCCAGCAGCTTACGAACACCCGCGACAGGGGGCCTTTACAATCAGCCCCAGCATTTT. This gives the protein CASSLRTPATGGLYNQPQHF.

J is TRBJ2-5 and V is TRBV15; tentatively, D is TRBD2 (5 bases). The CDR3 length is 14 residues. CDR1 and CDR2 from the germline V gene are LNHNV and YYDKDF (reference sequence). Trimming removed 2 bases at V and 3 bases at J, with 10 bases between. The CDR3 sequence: CATSRLAPEETQYF. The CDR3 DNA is TGTGCCACCAGCAGACTAGCACCGGAAGAGACCCAGTACTTC.

The CDR3 DNA follows: TGTGCCAGCAGCTGGGACAGGAACTATGGCTACACCTTC. Protein product: CASSWDRNYGYTF. V and J are TRBV5-6 and TRBJ1-2; 8 positions match TRBD1. The CDR3 is made up of 13 amino acids. With V trimmed by 3 bases and J by 2 bases, 0 bases remained unmatched. Germline V gives CDR1 SGHDT, CDR2 YYEEEE.

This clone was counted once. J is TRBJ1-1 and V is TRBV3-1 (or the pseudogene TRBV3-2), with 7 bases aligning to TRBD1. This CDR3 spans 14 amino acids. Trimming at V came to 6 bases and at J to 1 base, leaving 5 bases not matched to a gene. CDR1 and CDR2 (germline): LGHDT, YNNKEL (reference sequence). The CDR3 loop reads CASRKGAWNTEAFF. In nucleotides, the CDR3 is TGTGCCAGCAGGAAGGGGGCATGGAACACTGAAGCTTTCTTT.

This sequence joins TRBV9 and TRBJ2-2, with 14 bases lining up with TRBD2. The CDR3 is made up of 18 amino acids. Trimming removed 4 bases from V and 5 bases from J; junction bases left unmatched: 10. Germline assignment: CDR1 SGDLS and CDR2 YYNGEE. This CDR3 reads CASSSRTSGGTRTGELFF. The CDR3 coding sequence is TGTGCCAGCAGCTCTCGGACTAGCGGGGGGACGCGGACCGGGGAGCTGTTTTTT.

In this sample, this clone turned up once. DNA for the CDR3: TGTGCCAGCGCCTACTACCCCAAGGGGATGCGAGCGTCACCCCTCCACTTT. It encodes CASAYYPKGMRASPLHF. This chain connects TRBV11-3 to TRBJ1-6, with a possible D match to TRBD1 (5 bases). This CDR3 region has 17 residues. From germline, CDR1 is SGHNT and CDR2 YENEEA. Trimming cost V 8 bases and J 10 bases, with 27 bases left between them.

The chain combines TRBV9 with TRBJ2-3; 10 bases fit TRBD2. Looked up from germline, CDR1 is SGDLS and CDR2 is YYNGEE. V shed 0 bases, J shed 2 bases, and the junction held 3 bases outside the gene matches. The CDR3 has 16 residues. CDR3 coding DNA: TGTGCCAGCAGCGTAGGTAGCGGGGGGAACACAGATACGCAGTATTTT. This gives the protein CASSVGSGGNTDTQYF.